Below are 23 T cell receptor beta chains sequenced from a single sample in a study of T cell repertoires in cytomegalovirus infection. TCRdb re-analysed the reads in MiXCR, keeping a single row per CDR3 protein. The sample gives around 300,000 distinct CDR3 sequences, 20% to 30% of which show up once; about 15% is in the top ten. Sequencing input: PBMCs. These receptors all stem from a human donor in good health (CMV status not recorded). Some clones in this sample may be carry-over from other donors' samples.

This clonotype was observed at least ten times. This chain links TRBV7-2 with TRBJ1-5; D possibly corresponds to TRBD1 (5 bases). Between the trimmed V and J ends, which lost 6 bases and 7 bases, there was a span of 16 bases. The CDR3 has 14 residues. Germline CDR1 SGHTA, CDR2 FQGNSA. The CDR3 DNA reads as TGTGCCAGCAGGCCGGCAGGGCAAAGCCAGCCCCAGCATTTT. It codes for CASRPAGQSQPQHF.

V and J are TRBV7-2 and TRBJ1-2; 8 nucleotides agree with TRBD1. The CDR3 covers 15 residues. Germline lookup yields CDR1 SGHTA and CDR2 FQGNSA. V shed 2 bases, J shed 8 bases, and the junction held 10 bases outside the gene matches. The CDR3 region has the DNA TGTGCCAGCAGCTTAACTCCAGGACAGGGATTCGGCTACACCTTC. Translation gives CASSLTPGQGFGYTF. The complete variable domain, with remaining parts taken from reference TRBV7-2 and TRBJ1-2, reads GAGVSQSPSNKVTEKGKDVELRCDPISGHTALYWYRQSLGQGLEFLIYFQGNSAPDKSGLPSDRFSAERTGGSVSTLTIQRTQQEDSAVYLCASSLTPGQGFGYTFGSGTRLTVV.

The chain links TRBV15 to TRBJ2-5; the D gene is possibly TRBD2 (6 bases). From germline, CDR1 is LNHNV and CDR2 YYDKDF (reference sequence). The CDR3 runs 15 residues. V lost 2 bases to trimming and J lost 3 bases, with 13 bases between them. The CDR3 DNA reads as TGTGCCACCAGCAGAACAACGACGGGAGAAGAGACCCAGTACTTC. It yields the protein CATSRTTTGEETQYF.

This clonotype was detected only a few times. The CDR3, as DNA: TGTGCCAGCAGTACCCGACAGGGCCCAGGCAATGAGCAGTTCTTC. Protein sequence: CASSTRQGPGNEQFF. J is TRBJ2-1 and V is TRBV12-3 or TRBV12-4, with TRBD1 matching 7 bases. V was clipped by 5 bases and J by 6 bases; unmatched bases: 10. There are 15 residues in the CDR3.

V and J are TRBV29-1 and TRBJ2-7; tentatively, D is TRBD1 (5 bases). V shed 7 bases and J shed 2 bases, with 9 bases lying between them. This CDR3 is 11 amino acids long. Germline values: CDR1 SQVTM, CDR2 ANQGSEA. The DNA for the CDR3 is TGCAGCGGTAAAGGGGCCTACGAGCAGTACTTC. This sequence encodes CSGKGAYEQYF.

Concerning this clonotype itself: A read error may explain this, as a much larger clone is one base away. The chain uses TRBV7-2 and TRBJ1-5; 10 bases align to TRBD1. CDR1 and CDR2 from the germline V gene are SGHTA and FQGNSA. The CDR3 runs 15 residues. CDR3 DNA: TGTGCCAGCAGCTTGGGACAGGGGAACAATCAGCCCCAGCGTTTT. Amino acids: CASSLGQGNNQPQRF.

This clonotype occurred a few times. The chain uses TRBV15 and TRBJ2-3, with D hard to call. The ends were cut back, 0 bases at V and 4 bases at J, with 11 bases in the middle. CDR3 size: 15 residues. Germline V gene data show CDR1 as LNHNV and CDR2 as YYDKDF (reference sequence). The CDR3 DNA is TGTGCCACCAGCAGAGAGGGCCAGGTTTCAGATACGCAGTATTTT. It is translated as CATSREGQVSDTQYF.

CDR3 bases: TGTGCCAGCAGCTTGGAAGCCGATATCACAGATACGCAGTATTTT. Translation gives CASSLEADITDTQYF. This chain uses TRBV5-6 with TRBJ2-3; D remains ambiguous. V lost 0 bases, J lost 2 bases, and 10 bases lay in between. The CDR3 loop spans 15 amino acids. The germline V gene has CDR1 SGHDT and CDR2 YYEEEE.

This rearrangement joins TRBV28 to TRBJ2-1; 7 bases line up with TRBD2. The CDR3 sequence is 14 residues long. Germline V gene sequence: CDR1 MDHEN, CDR2 SYDVKM. V trimming: 3 bases; J trimming: 6 bases; junction bases outside the gene matches: 5. This CDR3 reads CASSFPLAVNEQFF. The CDR3 region has the DNA TGTGCCAGCAGTTTTCCCCTAGCGGTCAATGAGCAGTTCTTC.

The rearrangement joins TRBV19 to TRBJ2-5; D is undetermined. The germline gives CDR1 LNHDA, CDR2 SQIVND (reference sequence). CDR3 length: 14 residues. The germline V and J ends were trimmed by 1 base and 2 bases, with 8 bases remaining between them. The CDR3 DNA sequence: TGTGCCAGTAGTATAGGTGGCGGACAAGAGACCCAGTACTTC. This gives the protein CASSIGGGQETQYF.

The rearrangement uses TRBV5-4 and TRBJ1-1; the match to TRBD1 covers 7 bases. V gave up 6 bases and J gave up 1 base; unmatched junction bases: 9. Germline V lookup: CDR1 SGHNT, CDR2 YYREEE (reference sequence). The CDR3 is 15 residues long. DNA for the CDR3: TGTGCCAGCATCCCTGATAGGACAGGGAACACTGAAGCTTTCTTT. It encodes CASIPDRTGNTEAFF.

In its sample, this clonotype was seen a few times. V is TRBV7-2 and J is TRBJ1-1; 11 nucleotides line up with TRBD1. Germline CDR1 and CDR2: SGHTA and FQGNSA. V lost 5 bases and J lost 5; bases outside the gene matches: 4. The CDR3 has 14 amino acids. This CDR3 reads CASSQDRGQTEAFF. The CDR3 nucleotides are TGTGCCAGCAGCCAGGACAGGGGGCAAACTGAAGCTTTCTTT.

This clonotype has only a few counts. The V and J genes are TRBV5-1 and TRBJ1-3, with D tentatively TRBD1 (5 bases). The ends were cut back, 1 base at V and 4 bases at J, with 12 bases in the middle. The CDR3 runs 15 residues. The germline gives CDR1 SGHRS, CDR2 YFSETQ. This chain's CDR3 is CASSLRPGLGNTIYF. The DNA for the CDR3 is TGCGCCAGCAGCTTGCGCCCGGGGCTCGGAAACACCATATATTTT.

This clonotype was seen a single time. V is TRBV20-1 and J is TRBJ2-1; TRBD2 aligns across 9 bases. The CDR3 totals 14 residues. V dropped 3 bases and J dropped 6; count of bases not matched to a gene: 6. Germline V gene sequence: CDR1 DFQATT, CDR2 SNEGSKA (reference sequence). The CDR3, as DNA: TGCAGTGCTAGTTCTCTAGCGGGATTCAATGAGCAGTTCTTC. Translated: CSASSLAGFNEQFF.

This clonotype was seen more than once but under ten times. V and J are TRBV6-6 and TRBJ2-1, with 7 bases aligning to TRBD2. V was clipped by 2 bases and J by 4 bases; unmatched bases: 5. This CDR3 contains 15 residues. CDR1 and CDR2 (germline): MNHNY, SVGAGI (reference sequence). The CDR3 bases are TGTGCCAGCAGTTACGACGGGAGGACATACAATGAGCAGTTCTTC. Residues: CASSYDGRTYNEQFF.

This clonotype was seen ten or more times. The V and J genes are TRBV2 and TRBJ2-7, with 9 bases that match TRBD2. V shed 10 bases, J shed 4 bases, and the junction held 11 bases outside the gene matches. CDR3 length equals 14 residues. Per germline, CDR1 SNHLY and CDR2 FYNNEI. The DNA for the CDR3 is TGTGCCACCCGACTTAGCGGGGGTTCGTACGAGCAGTACTTC. As protein: CATRLSGGSYEQYF. The full variable domain, in which reference TRBV2 and TRBJ2-7 provide the parts outside the CDR3, is EPEVTQTPSHQVTQMGQEVILRCVPISNHLYFYWYRQILGQKVEFLVSFYNNEISEKSEIFDDQFSVERPDGSNFTLKIRSTKLEDSAMYFCATRLSGGSYEQYFGPGTRLTVT.

The V gene is TRBV24-1, the J gene TRBJ2-1; tentatively, D is TRBD2 (5 bases). The CDR3 runs to 12 residues. The V end lost 9 bases, the J end lost 8 bases, and 13 bases lay between the germline ends. Germline V gene lookup returns CDR1 KGHDR and CDR2 SFDVKD. The CDR3 is CATGSRRYEQFF. CDR3 bases: TGTGCCACCGGATCTAGGAGGTATGAGCAGTTCTTC.

This clonotype was recorded a few times. This chain links TRBV7-9 with TRBJ1-6, with unresolved D. Trimming took 1 base from V and 7 from J, leaving 20 bases between them. This CDR3 is built from 18 residues. Germline V lookup: CDR1 SEHNR, CDR2 FQNEAQ (reference sequence). CDR3 in DNA: TGTGCCAGCAGCTTAGAACATCGAGCGCTGCTGAAAAATTCACCCCTCCACTTT. Translation gives CASSLEHRALLKNSPLHF.

This clonotype occurred a few times. The chain couples TRBV7-2 to TRBJ2-3; the D is unclear. CDR1 is SGHTA, CDR2 FQGNSA, per germline. Trimming took 5 bases from V and 7 from J, leaving 16 bases between them. This CDR3 is built from 14 residues. CDR3 loop: CASSPSRSSHTQYF. CDR3 sequence (DNA): TGTGCCAGCAGCCCGAGTCGAAGTTCACATACGCAGTATTTT.

This clonotype turned up a few times. The V and J genes are TRBV6-1 and TRBJ1-5; 9 bases agree with TRBD1. V shed 6 bases, J shed 5 bases, and the junction held 5 bases outside the gene matches. The V gene's germline CDR1 is MNHNS and CDR2 SASEGT. This CDR3 comprises 14 residues. The CDR3 DNA sequence: TGTGCCAGCAGGACGGACAGGGGTTATCAGCCCCAGCATTTT. Protein: CASRTDRGYQPQHF.

V gene TRBV15 combines with J gene TRBJ2-7, with D perhaps TRBD2 (5 bases). The CDR3 has 13 amino acids. Germline CDR1 is LNHNV and CDR2 is YYDKDF (reference sequence). Trimming removed 3 bases from V and 6 bases from J, with 12 bases in between. CDR3 region: CATSSDGVGEQYF. CDR3 nucleotide sequence: TGTGCCACCAGCAGCGACGGGGTTGGCGAGCAGTACTTC.

The chain combines TRBV30 with TRBJ2-5; a possible D gene is TRBD1 (6 bases). V lost 3 bases to trimming and J lost 1 base, with 9 bases between them. From germline, CDR1 is GTSNPN and CDR2 SVGIG (reference sequence). This CDR3 is 13 amino acids long. CDR3 region: CAWSDRIQETQYF. The CDR3, as DNA: TGTGCCTGGAGCGACAGGATCCAAGAGACCCAGTACTTC.

This clonotype occurred a few times. The genes are TRBV7-2 and TRBJ2-1; D not resolved. The ends were cut back, 5 bases at V and 5 bases at J, with 4 bases in the middle. Germline V gene sequence: CDR1 SGHTA, CDR2 FQGNSA. There are 11 residues in the CDR3. The CDR3 bases are TGTGCCAGCAGCCCACACAATGAGCAGTTCTTC. This translates into CASSPHNEQFF. Together with reference TRBV7-2 and TRBJ2-1, the CDR3 gives the full variable domain: GAGVSQSPSNKVTEKGKDVELRCDPISGHTALYWYRQSLGQGLEFLIYFQGNSAPDKSGLPSDRFSAERTGGSVSTLTIQRTQQEDSAVYLCASSPHNEQFFGPGTRLTVL.